Listed below are T cell receptor beta chains from one sample, sequenced in a study of cytomegalovirus exposure and HLA in healthy donors. Generated by immunoSEQ multiplex PCR, the TCRdb table keeps only in-frame clones and is missing some. The table shows hundreds of thousands of clones, with 82% occurring only once. The sample was PBMCs. These receptors were obtained from a man aged 35-49 years in good health and CMV-seropositive. CDR3s include the opening cysteine and the closing phenylalanine or tryptophan. A D gene is named only where the DNA matches it firmly. Rows give clone size only sometimes, using once, few, many, or a class for an expanded clone.

>TRBV4-1|.|15|.|TRBJ1-5
TGCGCCAGCAGCCAAGTGGCTAGCCCCAATCAGCCCCAGCATTTT
CASSQVASPNQPQHF
>TRBV9|TRBD1|16|.|TRBJ2-5
TGTGCCAGCAGCGTAGGAGGGGCCCACAGGGGGGAGACCCAGTACTTC
CASSVGGAHRGETQYF
>TRBV2|.|14|.|TRBJ2-7
TGTGCCAGCAGTGAACGACAGATCCTAGGGGAGCAGTACTTC
CASSERQILGEQYF
>TRBV7-3|.|12|once|TRBJ2-3
TGTGCCAGCAGCCCCAACGCGGTTACGCAGTATTTT
CASSPNAVTQYF
>TRBV30|TRBD2|16|.|TRBJ2-5
TGTGCCTGGGTAGGGACTAGCGGGAGGATAACTGAGACCCAGTACTTC
CAWVGTSGRITETQYF
>TRBV25-1|.|14|few|TRBJ1-2
TGTGCCAGCAGTGAATCGTGGAGGGAAGATGGCTACACCTTC
CASSESWREDGYTF
>TRBV29-1|TRBD1|14|few|TRBJ1-1
TGCAGCGGGACAGGGGGGGGAAGGAACACTGAAGCTTTCTTT
CSGTGGGRNTEAFF
>TRBV12-5|TRBD1|14|.|TRBJ1-5
TGTGCTAGTGGTGGGGGACAGCGCGGCCAGCCCCAGCATTTT
CASGGGQRGQPQHF
>TRBV6-5|.|14|.|TRBJ1-2
TGTGCCAGCAGTCTCGGTGTTAGAGGCTATGGCTACACCTTC
CASSLGVRGYGYTF
>TRBV11-2|.|13|.|TRBJ2-5
TGTGCCAGCAGCTTTTCGGCCGGGGGGACCCAGTACTTC
CASSFSAGGTQYF
>TRBV6-5|TRBD2|16|.|TRBJ2-1
TGTGCCAGCAGTTACTCCAGCAGCGGGAGAGTGGGTGAGCAGTTCTTC
CASSYSSSGRVGEQFF
>TRBV4-2|.|14|.|TRBJ2-2
TGTGCCAGCAGCCAAGTCGGAGGCTCCGGGGAGCTGTTTTTT
CASSQVGGSGELFF
>TRBV25-1|TRBD2|15|.|TRBJ2-7
TGTGCCAGCAGTGACTATAGCGGGGGAAGGTACGAGCAGTACTTC
CASSDYSGGRYEQYF
>TRBV9|TRBD2|18|.|TRBJ2-1
TGTGCCAGCAGTTTGGATTTGAGAAGCGGGAGCTCCTACAATGAGCAGTTCTTC
CASSLDLRSGSSYNEQFF
>TRBV7-3|TRBD1|15|.|TRBJ1-1
TGTGCCAGCAGCTTAGGGACAGGGAGGAACACTGAAGCTTTCTTT
CASSLGTGRNTEAFF
>TRBV21-1|.|11|.|TRBJ1-5
TGTGCCACCGGGAGGAATCAGCCCCAGCATTTT
CATGRNQPQHF
>TRBV6-5|TRBD1|15|.|TRBJ1-2
TGTGCCAGCAGTTACACCCAGGGGGAAGCCTATGGCTACACCTTC
CASSYTQGEAYGYTF
>TRBV2|TRBD1|14|.|TRBJ2-5
TGTGCCAGCATCCCTGGGACAGGGGAAGAGACCCAGTACTTC
CASIPGTGEETQYF
>TRBV19|.|15|.|TRBJ2-2
TGTGCCAGTAGTCCTCGCGGGGCCGGGACCGGGGAGCTGTTTTTT
CASSPRGAGTGELFF
>TRBV7-9|.|15|once|TRBJ2-1
TGTGCCAGCAGCTTATTGTGGACAGTGGCGGATGAGCAGTTCTTC
CASSLLWTVADEQFF
>TRBV19|TRBD1|19|.|TRBJ2-4
TGTGCCAGTAGTAGAAAGGGGACAGGCGATCCCGTAGCCAAAAACATTCAGTACTTC
CASSRKGTGDPVAKNIQYF
>TRBV5-6|TRBD2|17|once|TRBJ2-3
TGTGCCAGCAGTATGGGGACTAGCGGGAGGACCACAGATACGCAGTATTTT
CASSMGTSGRTTDTQYF
>TRBV30|TRBD1|15|.|TRBJ1-2
TGTGCCTGGAGTGTTCAGGGGGCGTCAAACTATGGCTACACCTTC
CAWSVQGASNYGYTF
>TRBV7-9|TRBD2|17|.|TRBJ2-2
TGTGCCAGCAGCGATCGACTAGCGGGCCCGAACACCGGGGAGCTGTTTTTT
CASSDRLAGPNTGELFF
>TRBV6-5|.|16|.|TRBJ2-2
TGTGCCAGCAGTTACGGATACGGGGGAGCCACCGGGGAGCTGTTTTTT
CASSYGYGGATGELFF
>TRBV4-1|TRBD1|16|.|TRBJ1-5
TGCGCCAGCAGCCAGGGACAGGTATATAGCAATCAGCCCCAGCATTTT
CASSQGQVYSNQPQHF
>TRBV5-1|.|15|.|TRBJ1-3
TGCGCCAGCAGCTTGGAGCCCGGGTCGGGAAACACCATATATTTT
CASSLEPGSGNTIYF
>TRBV27|.|16|.|TRBJ1-2
TGTGCCAGCAGTCCCCGGGGAGGGAGAGCTAACTATGGCTACACCTTC
CASSPRGGRANYGYTF
>TRBV27|.|15|.|TRBJ1-1
TGTGCCAGCAGCTTGTCTGGGGCCGGTAGGGCTGAAGCTTTCTTT
CASSLSGAGRAEAFF
>TRBV19|.|13|.|TRBJ1-1
TGTGCCAGTAGCGAATGGGGGGGCACTGAAGCTTTCTTT
CASSEWGGTEAFF
>TRBV30|.|12|few|TRBJ1-1
TGTGCCTGGTCTCCAGTGAACACTGAAGCTTTCTTT
CAWSPVNTEAFF
>TRBV5-1|.|13|.|TRBJ2-1
TGCGCCAGCAGCCCCGGACAGTACAATGAGCAGTTCTTC
CASSPGQYNEQFF
>TRBV30|.|13|.|TRBJ1-5
TGTGCCTGGAGTTGGGGCCCCGATCAGCCCCAGCATTTT
CAWSWGPDQPQHF
>TRBV30|.|13|once|TRBJ1-2
TGTGCCTGGAGCCCTCCCCTCAACTATGGCTACACCTTC
CAWSPPLNYGYTF
>TRBV5-1|.|16|.|TRBJ2-2
TGCGCCAGCAGCTCCCACAGGGAAATGAACACCGGGGAGCTGTTTTTT
CASSSHREMNTGELFF
>TRBV6-1|TRBD1|17|.|TRBJ2-7
TGTGCCAGCAGTGAATGGGGCCGGGGACAGTTTGGAGACGAGCAGTACTTC
CASSEWGRGQFGDEQYF
>TRBV5-1|TRBD2|15|.|TRBJ2-5
TGCGCCAGCAGCTTTGGACTAGCCGGAGACGGGACCCAGTACTTC
CASSFGLAGDGTQYF
>TRBV5-8|.|15|.|TRBJ2-7
TGTGCCAGCAGCTTATTGTTCGGGGGATTCTACGAGCAGTACTTC
CASSLLFGGFYEQYF
>TRBV30|.|14|.|TRBJ1-6
TGTGCCTGGAGGCAGGGCGGTCTATGGTCACCCCTCCACTTT
CAWRQGGLWSPLHF
>TRBV6-5|TRBD1|12|.|TRBJ1-6
TGTGCCAGCAGTTACTCTCGACAGGGGCTCCACTTT
CASSYSRQGLHF
>TRBV9|.|14|.|TRBJ2-3
TGTGCCAGCAGTCCTGGACAGTTCACAGATACGCAGTATTTT
CASSPGQFTDTQYF
>TRBV30|TRBD1|15|.|TRBJ1-1
TGTGCCTACGCAAATAGGAGGACAGGGGGATCTGAAGCTTTCTTT
CAYANRRTGGSEAFF
>TRBV30|TRBD2|15|.|TRBJ2-5
TGTGCCTGGATATTAGGGACTAGCAGACAAGAGACCCAGTACTTC
CAWILGTSRQETQYF
>TRBV7-8|.|15|.|TRBJ1-2
TGTGCCAGCAGCCGCTCAGGGCCTTCTAACTATGGCTACACCTTC
CASSRSGPSNYGYTF
>TRBV7-9|.|14|.|TRBJ2-1
TGTGCCAGCAGCGCCGCGGGCAGAAACAATGAGCAGTTCTTC
CASSAAGRNNEQFF
>TRBV4-1|TRBD2|20|.|TRBJ2-1
TGCGCCAGCAGCCAAGTCCCCGGAAGGGTAGCGGGAGAGGAGGGCAATGAGCAGTTCTTC
CASSQVPGRVAGEEGNEQFF
>TRBV19|TRBD2|17|once|TRBJ2-5
TGTGCCAGTAGTTTCGGACTAGCGGGAGGGAAGAGGGAGACCCAGTACTTC
CASSFGLAGGKRETQYF
>TRBV6-1|TRBD2|17|.|TRBJ2-1
TGTGCCAGCAGTGCCCGGACTAGCGGGAGTCAGATTGGTGAGCAGTTCTTC
CASSARTSGSQIGEQFF
>TRBV19|.|15|.|TRBJ2-2
TGTGCCAGTAGTCCCAACACCGGGGGCACCGGGGAGCTGTTTTTT
CASSPNTGGTGELFF
>TRBV30|.|14|few|TRBJ1-1
TGTGCCTGGACAACGGCAGGGCGATACACTGAAGCTTTCTTT
CAWTTAGRYTEAFF
>TRBV6-5|TRBD1|15|.|TRBJ1-2
TGTGCCAGCAGGACGGACAGGAATTTTAACTATGGCTACACCTTC
CASRTDRNFNYGYTF
>TRBV6-5|.|13|.|TRBJ1-5
TGTGCCAGCAGTTGGGGAGGCAATCAGCCCCAGCATTTT
CASSWGGNQPQHF
>TRBV7-2|TRBD2|15|.|TRBJ2-5
TGTGCCAGCAGCTTAAGGACTAGCGTGTTCGAGACCCAGTACTTC
CASSLRTSVFETQYF
>TRBV9|TRBD2|16|.|TRBJ2-2
TGTGCCAGCAGCGTAACTAGCGGGAATAACGCCGGGGAGCTGTTTTTT
CASSVTSGNNAGELFF
>TRBV25-1|.|17|.|TRBJ2-3
TGTGCCAGCAGTGAATCGCAGGGTGGATGGGGCACAGATACGCAGTATTTT
CASSESQGGWGTDTQYF
>TRBV7-3|.|13|.|TRBJ1-1
TGTGCCAGCAGCTCAGGACGGGGAACTGAAGCTTTCTTT
CASSSGRGTEAFF
>TRBV7-8|.|15|.|TRBJ2-5
TGTGCCAGCAGCTCTGACAGGTTGGCGGGCGAGACCCAGTACTTC
CASSSDRLAGETQYF
>TRBV27|.|13|.|TRBJ1-1
TGTGCCAGCAGATTCAGGGTGGCCACTGAAGCTTTCTTT
CASRFRVATEAFF
>TRBV7-9|TRBD1|16|few|TRBJ1-1
TGTGCCAGCAGCTCAAGAGGGCAGGGGGCGGACACTGAAGCTTTCTTT
CASSSRGQGADTEAFF